A selection of T cell receptor beta chains follows, all from one sample in a study of OX40 agonist ivuxolimab in advanced cancers. Clones were read by immunoSEQ multiplex PCR, and TCRdb kept only the in-frame ones, dropping some. Of tens of thousands of clones detected, roughly 84% appear once; the ten largest clones hold 0.78%. This specimen consisted of CD4+ or CD8+ T cells sorted from blood, obtained in a trial of the OX40 agonist ivuxolimab. These TCRs come from an adult with an advanced solid tumor such as melanoma, head and neck, liver or kidney cancer. The CDR3 runs from the conserved cysteine through the conserved F or W. Each record gives: J gene, clone size, D gene, CDR3 length, V gene, CDR3 DNA, CDR3 protein. The D gene is left open where the match is weak. Clone size is not always given. Where it is, it says once, few, many or a class for expanded clones.

J gene: TRBJ1-5
clone size: .
D gene: .
CDR3 length: 13
V gene: TRBV11-3
CDR3 DNA: TGTGCCAGCAGCTTAAGGAGCCAGCAGCCCCAGCATTTT
CDR3 protein: CASSLRSQQPQHF

J gene: TRBJ2-5
clone size: .
D gene: .
CDR3 length: 14
V gene: TRBV7-8
CDR3 DNA: TGTGCCAGCAGCTTAGCGCGCCCGCGAGAGACCCAGTACTTC
CDR3 protein: CASSLARPRETQYF

J gene: TRBJ1-1
clone size: .
D gene: .
CDR3 length: 13
V gene: TRBV18
CDR3 DNA: TGTGCCAGCTCAAACGGTTTGAACACTGAAGCTTTCTTT
CDR3 protein: CASSNGLNTEAFF

J gene: TRBJ1-2
clone size: once
D gene: .
CDR3 length: 14
V gene: TRBV19
CDR3 DNA: TGTGCCAGTAGTACGAGAAAAGGGTCCTCTGGCTACACCTTC
CDR3 protein: CASSTRKGSSGYTF

J gene: TRBJ1-2
clone size: few
D gene: TRBD1
CDR3 length: 14
V gene: TRBV5-1
CDR3 DNA: TGCGCCAGCAGTTACTACGGACAGGGCCATGGCTACACCTTC
CDR3 protein: CASSYYGQGHGYTF

J gene: TRBJ2-5
clone size: once
D gene: TRBD1
CDR3 length: 14
V gene: TRBV19
CDR3 DNA: TGTGCCAGTAGGGAGACAGGGCGCAAAGAGACCCAGTACTTC
CDR3 protein: CASRETGRKETQYF

J gene: TRBJ2-2
clone size: .
D gene: .
CDR3 length: 14
V gene: TRBV7-6
CDR3 DNA: TGTGCCAGCAGCTTAGCACAGACCACCGGGGAGCTGTTTTTT
CDR3 protein: CASSLAQTTGELFF

J gene: TRBJ2-7
clone size: once
D gene: .
CDR3 length: 13
V gene: TRBV10-3
CDR3 DNA: TGTGCCATCAGTGGTGGGGAGCGCTACGAGCAGTACTTC
CDR3 protein: CAISGGERYEQYF

J gene: TRBJ1-2
clone size: .
D gene: TRBD1
CDR3 length: 15
V gene: TRBV7-9
CDR3 DNA: TGTGCCAGCAGCTTGCCGGGACAGGGCCAAGGGGGCTACACCTTC
CDR3 protein: CASSLPGQGQGGYTF

J gene: TRBJ2-1
clone size: .
D gene: .
CDR3 length: 14
V gene: TRBV7-8
CDR3 DNA: TGTGCCAGCAGCCATCAGTACTCCTACAATGAGCAGTTCTTC
CDR3 protein: CASSHQYSYNEQFF

J gene: TRBJ2-3
clone size: .
D gene: TRBD2
CDR3 length: 19
V gene: TRBV9
CDR3 DNA: TGTGCCAGCAGCCAAAATACAGGACTAGCGGGGGAGGTTACAGATACGCAGTATTTT
CDR3 protein: CASSQNTGLAGEVTDTQYF

J gene: TRBJ2-1
clone size: .
D gene: .
CDR3 length: 14
V gene: TRBV7-3
CDR3 DNA: TGTGCCAGCAGCCCGATGGGAAACCGGGGGGAGCAGTTCTTC
CDR3 protein: CASSPMGNRGEQFF

J gene: TRBJ1-1
clone size: .
D gene: TRBD1
CDR3 length: 14
V gene: TRBV6-1
CDR3 DNA: TGTGCCAGCAGGGGGACAGGGGGTGCGACTGAAGCTTTCTTT
CDR3 protein: CASRGTGGATEAFF

J gene: TRBJ1-5
clone size: .
D gene: .
CDR3 length: 13
V gene: TRBV6-1
CDR3 DNA: TGTGCCAGCAGTCCACAGGGCAATCAGCCCCAGCATTTT
CDR3 protein: CASSPQGNQPQHF

J gene: TRBJ2-5
clone size: .
D gene: .
CDR3 length: 18
V gene: TRBV7-7
CDR3 DNA: TGTGCTAGCAGCTATCGTCCTGGGCAGGTCAATGGGCAAGAGACCCAGTACTTC
CDR3 protein: CASSYRPGQVNGQETQYF

J gene: TRBJ2-3
clone size: .
D gene: .
CDR3 length: 14
V gene: TRBV5-6
CDR3 DNA: TGTGCCAGCAGCTTAGGACTCCATACAGATACGCAGTATTTT
CDR3 protein: CASSLGLHTDTQYF

J gene: TRBJ2-3
clone size: .
D gene: .
CDR3 length: 12
V gene: TRBV6-1
CDR3 DNA: TGTGCCACGGGACTGGGGGCCGATACGCAGTATTTT
CDR3 protein: CATGLGADTQYF

J gene: TRBJ1-5
clone size: .
D gene: .
CDR3 length: 15
V gene: TRBV19
CDR3 DNA: TGTGCCAGTACTATAGGGTCGGGTAGCAATCAGCCCCAGCATTTT
CDR3 protein: CASTIGSGSNQPQHF

J gene: TRBJ2-1
clone size: .
D gene: .
CDR3 length: 16
V gene: TRBV5-1
CDR3 DNA: TGCGCCAGCAGCCCTTTGTCCAGCGGAGACTACAATGAGCAGTTCTTC
CDR3 protein: CASSPLSSGDYNEQFF

J gene: TRBJ2-7
clone size: .
D gene: .
CDR3 length: 15
V gene: TRBV7-6
CDR3 DNA: TGTGCCAGCAGCTTAAAGCCAGCTCTCTCCTACGAGCAGTACTTC
CDR3 protein: CASSLKPALSYEQYF

J gene: TRBJ2-7
clone size: few
D gene: TRBD2
CDR3 length: 18
V gene: TRBV13
CDR3 DNA: TGTGCCAGCAGCTCAACCCGACTAGCGGGAGATTTCGGGAGCGAGCAGTACTTC
CDR3 protein: CASSSTRLAGDFGSEQYF

J gene: TRBJ1-4
clone size: .
D gene: .
CDR3 length: 13
V gene: TRBV10-1
CDR3 DNA: TGCGCCAGCAGTGCGTGGGCTGACGAAAAACTGTTTTTT
CDR3 protein: CASSAWADEKLFF

J gene: TRBJ2-7
clone size: .
D gene: .
CDR3 length: 16
V gene: TRBV28
CDR3 DNA: TGTGCCAGCAGTCCACCCACAGCGTTCAGGTCCTACGAGCAGTACTTC
CDR3 protein: CASSPPTAFRSYEQYF

J gene: TRBJ2-3
clone size: .
D gene: .
CDR3 length: 16
V gene: TRBV7-9
CDR3 DNA: TGTGCCAGCAGCCCCCCTGGGGTTGAGGGCACAGATACGCAGTATTTT
CDR3 protein: CASSPPGVEGTDTQYF

J gene: TRBJ1-4
clone size: .
D gene: .
CDR3 length: 13
V gene: TRBV7-9
CDR3 DNA: TGTGCCAGCAGCTTAGCGGGGACCCTGAAACTGTTTTTT
CDR3 protein: CASSLAGTLKLFF

J gene: TRBJ2-1
clone size: few
D gene: TRBD2
CDR3 length: 16
V gene: TRBV4-1
CDR3 DNA: TGCGCCAGCAGCCCGACTAGCGGGAGGGCCGGGAATGAGCAGTTCTTC
CDR3 protein: CASSPTSGRAGNEQFF

J gene: TRBJ2-7
clone size: few
D gene: .
CDR3 length: 13
V gene: TRBV14
CDR3 DNA: TGTGCCAGCAGCCATAACCGGGTGGGCGAGCAGTACTTC
CDR3 protein: CASSHNRVGEQYF

J gene: TRBJ1-5
clone size: .
D gene: .
CDR3 length: 14
V gene: TRBV6-5
CDR3 DNA: TGTGCCAGCAGTGACTTACATAGCAATCAGCCCCAGCATTTT
CDR3 protein: CASSDLHSNQPQHF

J gene: TRBJ2-1
clone size: few
D gene: .
CDR3 length: 16
V gene: TRBV28
CDR3 DNA: TGTGCCAGCACCCCACGGTTGGCTAGCCGTGGTATGGAGCAGTTCTTC
CDR3 protein: CASTPRLASRGMEQFF

J gene: TRBJ2-5
clone size: .
D gene: .
CDR3 length: 14
V gene: TRBV28
CDR3 DNA: TGTGCCAGCAGTTCCCGGACACCGCGGGAGACCCAGTACTTC
CDR3 protein: CASSSRTPRETQYF

J gene: TRBJ2-1
clone size: few
D gene: .
CDR3 length: 13
V gene: TRBV7-2
CDR3 DNA: TGTGCCAGCAGCTTAGCCGCAGACAATGAGCAGTTCTTC
CDR3 protein: CASSLAADNEQFF

J gene: TRBJ1-1
clone size: .
D gene: TRBD1
CDR3 length: 15
V gene: TRBV4-2
CDR3 DNA: TGTGCCAGCAGCCTAAAAACAGGGGGGAACACTGAAGCTTTCTTT
CDR3 protein: CASSLKTGGNTEAFF

J gene: TRBJ2-5
clone size: .
D gene: .
CDR3 length: 13
V gene: TRBV6-6
CDR3 DNA: TGTGCCAGCAGTAAATCGACAGGTGGGACCCAGTACTTC
CDR3 protein: CASSKSTGGTQYF